This record covers a single TCR beta chain. What it recognizes is unknown. This related bone marrow graft donor gave peripheral blood on the day of marrow donation. Between the trimmed V and J ends, which lost 2 bases and 7 bases, there was a span of 24 bases. The CDR3 is 17 amino acids. In germline, CDR1 is SGHDT, CDR2 YYEEEE. TCRdb keeps only in-frame clones here, not all; method: immunoSEQ multiplex PCR. Of tens of thousands of clones in the sample, under 85% are singletons; the top ten hold 0.6% to 0.8%. This record belongs to a study of T cells after posttransplantation cyclophosphamide. Study-level findings and limits: Blood and skin or GI T cell repertoires showed limited TRB overlap.

J is TRBJ1-2 and V is TRBV5-6, with D possibly TRBD1 on 6 matching bases. The clonotype was recovered from a woman aged 55-69 years in good health, CMV-negative, and a related stem cell transplant donor. Material: memory CD4+ T cells sorted from PBMCs. The DNA for the CDR3 is TGTGCCAGCAGCTTTTGGACTCTAAACAGGGTAATGAGTGGCTACACCTTC. This gives the protein CASSFWTLNRVMSGYTF.